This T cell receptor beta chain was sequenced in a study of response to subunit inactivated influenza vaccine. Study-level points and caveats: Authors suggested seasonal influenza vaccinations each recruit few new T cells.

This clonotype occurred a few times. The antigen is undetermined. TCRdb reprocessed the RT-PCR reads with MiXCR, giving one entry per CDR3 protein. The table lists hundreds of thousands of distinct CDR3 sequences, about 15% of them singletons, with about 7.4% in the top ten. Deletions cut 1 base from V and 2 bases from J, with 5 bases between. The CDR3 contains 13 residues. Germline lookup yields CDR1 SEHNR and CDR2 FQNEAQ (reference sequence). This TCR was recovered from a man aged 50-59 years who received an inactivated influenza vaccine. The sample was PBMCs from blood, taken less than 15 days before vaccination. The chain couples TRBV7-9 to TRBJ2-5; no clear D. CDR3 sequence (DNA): TGTGCCAGCAGCTTAGTTGTTCAAGAGACCCAGTACTTC. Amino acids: CASSLVVQETQYF.